The 4 T cell receptor beta chains below were found in one sample sequenced in a study of blood T cell repertoires in COVID-19. The method was immunoSEQ multiplex PCR; TCRdb's version includes in-frame clones alone and lacks a portion of them. The sample records 190,000 or so clones, 70% to 90% being singletons. The sequenced sample consisted of peripheral blood. These receptors were collected from a woman in her thirties with active or convalescent COVID-19.

The chain is built from TRBV28 and TRBJ1-2; D is uncertain. CDR1 and CDR2 from the germline V gene are MDHEN and SYDVKM. CDR3 size: 11 residues. With 5 bases removed from V and 4 bases from J, the gap between germline ends came to 5 bases. The CDR3 DNA is TGTGCCAGCAGTCTCAGCTATGGCTACACCTTC. It encodes CASSLSYGYTF.

The V call is TRBV24-1, the J call TRBJ2-5; TRBD1 agrees at 8 bases. Trimming took 7 bases from V and 4 from J; bases not matched to a gene: 13. The CDR3 has 16 amino acids. Germline CDR1 reads KGHDR; CDR2 reads SFDVKD. The CDR3 bases are TGTGCCACCAGCGGACTCGAGGACAGGGTGGGAGAGACCCAGTACTTC. Translation gives CATSGLEDRVGETQYF.

This chain connects TRBV5-1 to TRBJ1-4; D gene uncertain. The V end lost 4 bases, the J end lost 3 bases, and 10 bases lay between the germline ends. This CDR3 has 14 amino acids. Germline CDR1 SGHRS, CDR2 YFSETQ. The CDR3 DNA reads TGCGCCAGCAGCCGGGAGTCCTCTAATGAAAAACTGTTTTTT. Translation: CASSRESSNEKLFF.

This chain connects TRBV28 to TRBJ1-1, with 11 bases that match TRBD1. The germline gives CDR1 MDHEN, CDR2 SYDVKM. The junction had 8 bases not matched to a gene; V was cut back by 4 bases and J by 1 base. The CDR3 is 17 residues long. The CDR3 sequence: CASSSRDRGTTNTEAFF. CDR3 DNA sequence: TGTGCCAGCAGTTCCCGGGACAGGGGGACTACGAACACTGAAGCTTTCTTT.